This passage covers 27 T cell receptor beta chains from one sample sequenced in a study of identical twins. TCRdb re-analysed the 5' RACE reads in MiXCR, keeping a single row per CDR3 protein. Of 650,000 to 800,000 distinct CDR3 sequences listed, under 9% are singletons. These records were also assigned to another study, of yellow fever vaccine responses in identical twins.

Sequenced sample: PBMCs. All receptors come from a woman younger than 35 in good health.

This clonotype was counted between two and nine times. This sequence joins TRBV7-2 and TRBJ2-3, with D unclear. V lost 5 bases, J lost 6 bases, and 12 bases lay in between. CDR1 SGHTA and CDR2 FQGNSA come from the germline V gene. The CDR3 runs 13 residues. Here the CDR3 DNA reads TGTGCCAGCAGCCGAGTCAGGTCGGATACGCAGTATTTT. Its protein is CASSRVRSDTQYF.

This rearrangement joins TRBV6-5 to TRBJ2-1; D is possibly TRBD1 (6 bases). The germline V and J ends were trimmed by 4 bases and 5 bases, with 9 bases remaining between them. This CDR3 region has 13 residues. From germline, CDR1 is MNHEY and CDR2 SVGAGI. In DNA form, the CDR3 reads TGTGCCAGCAGTTGGACAGTAGACAATGAGCAGTTCTTC. The encoded protein is CASSWTVDNEQFF.

This clonotype has ten or more counts. The V and J genes are TRBV2 and TRBJ1-1; D remains unclear. Germline CDR1 and CDR2: SNHLY and FYNNEI. The CDR3 is made up of 14 amino acids. V gave up 3 bases and J gave up 0 bases, with 8 bases separating them. CDR3 bases: TGTGCCAGCAGTGACGACATCTTGAACACTGAAGCTTTCTTT. Amino acids: CASSDDILNTEAFF. The full variable domain, with the rest looked up from reference TRBV2 and TRBJ1-1, is EPEVTQTPSHQVTQMGQEVILRCVPISNHLYFYWYRQILGQKVEFLVSFYNNEISEKSEIFDDQFSVERPDGSNFTLKIRSTKLEDSAMYFCASSDDILNTEAFFGQGTRLTVV.

This clonotype came up a few times. The CDR3 here is CASSFFGGQGKSNEQFF. The CDR3 DNA reads TGTGCCAGCAGTTTCTTCGGGGGACAGGGAAAGAGCAATGAGCAGTTCTTC. J is TRBJ2-1 and V is TRBV28; 9 nucleotides line up with TRBD1. This CDR3 spans 17 amino acids. V gave up 3 bases and J gave up 6 bases; unmatched junction bases: 12. The germline CDR1 and CDR2 sequences are MDHEN and SYDVKM.

This clonotype was found many times. CDR3 DNA: TGTGCCAGCAGCACGCGGTTTCCGGGACTAGCGGGAGGGACATCAGATACGCAGTATTTT. It is translated as CASSTRFPGLAGGTSDTQYF. The chain carries TRBV11-1 and TRBJ2-3, with 16 positions matching TRBD2. Germline CDR1 and CDR2: SGHAT and FQDESV (reference sequence). Germline trimming cut 5 bases from V and 4 bases from J; bases unmatched to any gene: 15. The CDR3 consists of 20 residues.

This chain connects TRBV6-5 to TRBJ2-7; either TRBD1 or TRBD2 may fit D (6 bases each). CDR1 is MNHEY and CDR2 is SVGAGI in the germline V gene. The V and J ends lost 6 bases and 9 bases respectively, with 12 bases between them. The CDR3 extends over 11 amino acids. CDR3 nucleotides: TGTGCCAGCAGCTCACAGGGAGGGCAGTACTTC. Translation: CASSSQGGQYF.

There are many counts of this clonotype. The rearrangement links TRBV10-3 to TRBJ2-1; 7 bases match TRBD2. V lost 8 bases and J lost 2; bases outside the gene matches: 6. The CDR3 covers 14 residues. Germline CDR1 and CDR2: ENHRY and SYGVKD. CDR3 amino acids: CAIGAGVTYNEQFF. CDR3 DNA: TGTGCCATCGGGGCGGGGGTTACCTACAATGAGCAGTTCTTC.

The rearrangement uses TRBV25-1 and TRBJ2-3; 8 bases match TRBD2. V trimming: 3 bases; J trimming: 7 bases; junction bases outside the gene matches: 9. The germline V gene has CDR1 MGHDK and CDR2 SYGVNS. The CDR3 sequence is 15 residues long. CDR3 region: CASSEAGGARHTQYF. CDR3 coding DNA: TGTGCCAGCAGTGAGGCGGGGGGCGCGAGGCATACGCAGTATTTT.

The table lists this clonotype with a few counts. At one boundary the junction diverges from the germline segment, which might be a read error. This sequence joins TRBV7-7 and TRBJ1-6; tentatively, D is TRBD1 (5 bases). The CDR3 runs to 16 residues. Germline V CDR1 and CDR2: SSHAT, FNYEAQ (reference sequence). The CDR3 DNA reads as TGTGCTAGCAGCTTAGTAGATCGGGGCGCGAATTCACCCCTCCACTTT. Residues: CASSLVDRGANSPLHF. The full variable domain, with the rest looked up from reference TRBV7-7 and TRBJ1-6, is GAGVSQSPRYKVTKRGQDVTLRCDPISSHATLYWYQQALGQGPEFLTYFNYEAQPDKSGLPSDRFSAERPEGSISTLTIQRTEQRDSAMYRCASSLVDRGANSPLHFGNGTRLTVT.

This clonotype has only a few counts. The V gene is TRBV6-5, the J gene TRBJ1-2, with 8 bases aligning to TRBD1. This CDR3 is built from 19 residues. V dropped 0 bases and J dropped 3; count of bases not matched to a gene: 15. The germline V gene encodes CDR1 MNHEY and CDR2 SVGAGI. CDR3 in DNA: TGTGCCAGCAGTTACTCGTTCGCTGAAGGACAGGGTTTAGACTATGGCTACACCTTC. This codes for CASSYSFAEGQGLDYGYTF.

This clonotype was picked up many times. The chain couples TRBV3-1 to TRBJ2-1, with TRBD2 matching over 11 bases. The V gene end was trimmed by 0 bases and the J gene end by 0 bases; junction bases not matched to a gene: 7. CDR1 LGHDT and CDR2 YNNKEL come from the germline V gene (reference sequence). The CDR3 contains 19 residues. CDR3 in DNA: TGTGCCAGCAGCCAAGATGGCACTAGCGGGGGTAGCTCCTACAATGAGCAGTTCTTC. Protein sequence: CASSQDGTSGGSSYNEQFF.

This clonotype was picked up a small number of times. This chain connects TRBV2 to TRBJ2-3; TRBD1 aligns across 7 bases. The CDR3 has 14 amino acids. CDR1 and CDR2 from the germline V gene are SNHLY and FYNNEI. With 7 bases clipped from V and 0 bases from J, the junction kept 4 bases outside the gene matches. CDR3 DNA: TGTGCCAGCATCGGACAGGAAAGCACAGATACGCAGTATTTT. This sequence encodes CASIGQESTDTQYF.

This clonotype has just a few counts. The J gene is TRBJ1-5, the V gene TRBV6-1; D may be TRBD1 (5 bases). CDR3 length: 17 amino acids. Per the germline V gene, CDR1 is MNHNS and CDR2 is SASEGT. V gave up 4 bases and J gave up 0 bases, with 16 bases separating them. The CDR3 loop is CASSAPRGFGSNQPQHF. The CDR3 DNA sequence: TGTGCCAGCAGTGCCCCCCGGGGGTTTGGTAGCAATCAGCCCCAGCATTTT.

This clonotype was counted only a few times. The chain carries TRBV20-1 and TRBJ2-6; no firm D call. Germline CDR1 and CDR2: DFQATT and SNEGSKA (reference sequence). CDR3 length: 13 residues. The V end was cut by 1 base, the J end by 1 base, with 2 bases between. CDR3 sequence (DNA): TGCAGTGCTAGAGGATCTGGGGCCAACGTCCTGACTTTC. Translation: CSARGSGANVLTF.

This clonotype has just a few counts. The chain links TRBV12-3 or TRBV12-4 to TRBJ2-7; TRBD2 might be the D (5 bases). The CDR3 covers 15 residues. With 3 bases removed from V and 0 bases from J, the gap between germline ends came to 12 bases. As DNA, the CDR3 is TGTGCCAGCAGTTTTCATGAGGGCAGCTCCTACGAGCAGTACTTC. Encoded protein: CASSFHEGSSYEQYF.

This clonotype was recorded at least ten times. This chain uses TRBV6-2 or TRBV6-3 with TRBJ2-5, with D unresolved. Germline CDR1 and CDR2: MNHEY and SVGEGT. CDR3 length: 12 amino acids. The germline V and J ends were trimmed by 0 bases and 4 bases, with 3 bases remaining between them. The CDR3 coding sequence is TGTGCCAGCAGTTACTCGGTAGAGACCCAGTACTTC. Its translation: CASSYSVETQYF.

The V and J genes are TRBV3-1 and TRBJ2-1; weak D call: TRBD2 (5 bases). The CDR3 runs to 14 residues. Per germline, CDR1 LGHDT and CDR2 YNNKEL (reference sequence). The V end lost 1 base, the J end lost 5 bases, and 9 bases lay between the germline ends. The CDR3, as DNA: TGTGCCAGCAGCCAAGTGTCTAGCCACAATGAGCAGTTCTTC. Residues: CASSQVSSHNEQFF.

This clonotype was seen at least ten times. V and J are TRBV29-1 and TRBJ2-7; D tentatively reads TRBD1 or TRBD2 (7 bases each). The CDR3 loop spans 12 amino acids. Germline assignment: CDR1 SQVTM and CDR2 ANQGSEA. V shed 2 bases and J shed 5 bases, with 10 bases lying between them. The DNA for the CDR3 is TGCAGCGTTGAATCAGGGGGGGACGAGCAGTACTTC. Translating it yields CSVESGGDEQYF.

CDR3 residues: CASSQPVGGTDTQYF. The CDR3 nucleotides are TGTGCCAGCAGCCAACCGGTGGGGGGCACAGATACGCAGTATTTT. The gene calls are TRBV3-1 and TRBJ2-3, with D perhaps given as TRBD1 or TRBD2 (5 bases each). CDR3 size: 15 residues. Trimming stripped 2 bases from V and 1 base from J, with 10 bases between. The germline CDR1 and CDR2 sequences are LGHDT and YNNKEL (reference sequence).

The rearrangement uses TRBV15 and TRBJ1-1; D ambiguous. V dropped 3 bases and J dropped 3 bases, with 20 bases sitting between them. The CDR3 spans 17 residues. Germline assignment: CDR1 LNHNV and CDR2 YYDKDF (reference sequence). CDR3 amino acids: CATSRTGVGRSDTEAFF. CDR3 coding DNA: TGTGCCACCAGCAGGACCGGGGTGGGTAGATCGGACACTGAAGCTTTCTTT.

The rearrangement uses TRBV15 and TRBJ2-2, with D perhaps matching TRBD1 (5 bases). V was trimmed by 0 bases and J by 6 bases, leaving 11 bases between them. Germline-derived CDR1 and CDR2 are LNHNV and YYDKDF (reference sequence). The CDR3 runs to 15 residues. CDR3 sequence reads: CATSRDSKGAGELFF. The CDR3 DNA follows: TGTGCCACCAGCAGAGATAGTAAAGGGGCCGGGGAGCTGTTTTTT.

This rearrangement joins TRBV19 to TRBJ2-5; 9 bases fit TRBD1. Trimming at V came to 5 bases and at J to 8 bases, leaving 9 bases not matched to a gene. Germline CDR1 LNHDA, CDR2 SQIVND (reference sequence). The CDR3 contains 14 residues. The DNA of the CDR3 is TGTGCCAGTAGTTTCACCGGGACAGGGAATACCCAGTACTTC. Its protein is CASSFTGTGNTQYF.

At least ten counts were recorded for this clonotype. The CDR3 coding sequence is TGTGCCAGCAGCTTGTGGGACAGGCAGTCCCGAAATCAGCCCCAGCATTTT. Its translation: CASSLWDRQSRNQPQHF. This sequence joins TRBV5-6 and TRBJ1-5; TRBD1 aligns across 8 bases. The CDR3 is made up of 17 amino acids. Germline values: CDR1 SGHDT, CDR2 YYEEEE. V trimming: 1 base; J trimming: 4 bases; junction bases outside the gene matches: 10. The full variable domain, its missing parts supplied by reference TRBV5-6 and TRBJ1-5, is DAGVTQSPTHLIKTRGQQVTLRCSPKSGHDTVSWYQQALGQGPQFIFQYYEEEERQRGNFPDRFSGHQFPNYSSELNVNALLLGDSALYLCASSLWDRQSRNQPQHFGDGTRLSIL.

CDR3 in DNA: TGTGCCAGCAGTTTAGCGCTAGCGGGAGGTGGGAACACCGGGGAGCTGTTTTTT. Translation gives CASSLALAGGGNTGELFF. The V call is TRBV12-3 or TRBV12-4, the J call TRBJ2-2; 11 nucleotides line up with TRBD2. V dropped 0 bases and J dropped 1; count of bases not matched to a gene: 4. The length of the CDR3 is 18 residues.

CDR3 sequence reads: CASSFGQSNTEAFF. CDR3 bases: TGTGCCAGCAGTTTCGGACAGTCGAACACTGAAGCTTTCTTT. The chain recombines TRBV6-5 with TRBJ1-1; perhaps TRBD1 as D (6 bases). V gave up 4 bases and J gave up 1 base, with 10 bases separating them. CDR1 and CDR2 from the germline V gene are MNHEY and SVGAGI. The CDR3 runs to 14 residues.

This clonotype appeared many times. This chain links TRBV13 with TRBJ2-7; 7 bases agree with TRBD2. Looked up from germline, CDR1 is PRHDT and CDR2 is FYEKMQ (reference sequence). J lost 2 bases, V lost 6 bases, and 7 bases had no gene match. The CDR3 sequence is 14 residues long. Here the CDR3 DNA reads TGTGCCAGCAGTTCCGGGACTACCCCCTACGAGCAGTACTTC. Encoded protein: CASSSGTTPYEQYF.

There are many counts of this clonotype. The chain carries TRBV5-6 and TRBJ1-1; no definite D call. The germline CDR1 and CDR2 sequences are SGHDT and YYEEEE. V lost 5 bases and J 1 base, leaving 18 bases between the germline ends. The CDR3 is 16 amino acids. The CDR3 bases are TGTGCCAGCAGTCTTGGAGGAGGAGGAACGAACACTGAAGCTTTCTTT. It codes for CASSLGGGGTNTEAFF.